This T cell receptor beta chain was documented in a study of blood T cell repertoires in COVID-19. Overall study: Donors in the United States, Italy and Spain gave samples during acute or convalescent COVID-19. Nucleic acid was either cDNA or gDNA, and it came from T cells, B-cell-depleted T cells, or PBMCs.

As handled by the study authors: Reference gene primer amplification in the assay estimated nucleated cell counts. Produced via immunoSEQ multiplex PCR; TCRdb's table is partial and in-frame only. V, J and clone size derive from that table, while D and trimming were established from the DNA sequence. This sample has about 130,000 clones, with more than 60% found just once. V lost 4 bases, J lost 4 bases, and 3 bases stayed unmatched. From germline, CDR1 is SQVTM and CDR2 ANQGSEA. The CDR3 is 13 residues long. The TCR originated in a woman in her seventies with acute or convalescent COVID-19. The chain joins TRBV29-1 to TRBJ2-3; 9 nucleotides agree with TRBD2. Input material: peripheral blood. CDR3 in amino acids: CSVGSGSSDTQYF. The CDR3 region has the DNA TGCAGCGTTGGTAGCGGGAGTTCAGATACGCAGTATTTT.